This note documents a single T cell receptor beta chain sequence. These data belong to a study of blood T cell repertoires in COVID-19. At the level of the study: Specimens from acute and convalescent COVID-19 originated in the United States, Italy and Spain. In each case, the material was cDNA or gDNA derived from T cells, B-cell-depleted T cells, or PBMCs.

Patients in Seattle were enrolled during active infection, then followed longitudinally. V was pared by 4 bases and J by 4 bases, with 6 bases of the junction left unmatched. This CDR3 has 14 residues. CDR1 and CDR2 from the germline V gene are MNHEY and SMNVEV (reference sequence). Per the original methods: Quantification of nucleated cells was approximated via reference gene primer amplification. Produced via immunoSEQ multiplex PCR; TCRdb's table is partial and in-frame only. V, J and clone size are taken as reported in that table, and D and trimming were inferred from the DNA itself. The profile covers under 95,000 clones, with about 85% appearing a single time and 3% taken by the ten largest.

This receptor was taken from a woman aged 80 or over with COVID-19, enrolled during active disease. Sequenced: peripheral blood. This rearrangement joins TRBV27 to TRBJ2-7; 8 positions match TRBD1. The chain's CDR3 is CASSYNRGTYEQYF. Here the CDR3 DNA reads TGTGCCAGCAGTTATAACAGGGGGACTTACGAGCAGTACTTC.